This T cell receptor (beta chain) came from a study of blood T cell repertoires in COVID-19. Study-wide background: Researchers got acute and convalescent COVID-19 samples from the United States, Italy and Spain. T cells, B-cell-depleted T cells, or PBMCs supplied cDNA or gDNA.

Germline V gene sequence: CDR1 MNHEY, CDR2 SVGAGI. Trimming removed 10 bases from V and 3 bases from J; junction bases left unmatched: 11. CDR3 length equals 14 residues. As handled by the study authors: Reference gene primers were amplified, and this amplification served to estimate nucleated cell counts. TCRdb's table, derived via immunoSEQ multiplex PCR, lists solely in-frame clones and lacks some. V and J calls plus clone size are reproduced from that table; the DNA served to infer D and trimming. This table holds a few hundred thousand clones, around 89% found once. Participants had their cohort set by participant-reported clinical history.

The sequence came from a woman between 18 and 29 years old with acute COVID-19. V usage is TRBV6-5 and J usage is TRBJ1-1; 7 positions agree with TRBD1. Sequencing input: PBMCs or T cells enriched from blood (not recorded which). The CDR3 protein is CATPQTGTDTEAFF. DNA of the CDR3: TGTGCCACCCCTCAGACCGGGACAGACACTGAAGCTTTCTTT.